The 8 T cell receptor beta chains below were found in one sample sequenced in a study of metastatic and nonmetastatic thyroid tumors. Nobody among the patients had been given any treatment before thyroid surgery. TCRdb re-called clones via MiXCR from the PCR reads. The data hold approximately 32,000 clones, with about 15% observed a single time. Material for sequencing was blood. The receptors shown here come from a male donor with papillary thyroid cancer or a benign thyroid nodule (not recorded which). Some clones in this sample may be carry-over from other donors' samples.

V gene TRBV29-1 combines with J gene TRBJ2-7; 8 nucleotides align to TRBD1. This CDR3 comprises 12 residues. Germline trimming cut 6 bases from V and 5 bases from J; bases unmatched to any gene: 6. Germline-derived CDR1 and CDR2 are SQVTM and ANQGSEA. The CDR3 DNA reads as TGCAGCGTCACGGACAGGGCCGACGAGCAGTACTTC. Translated: CSVTDRADEQYF.

A note on this clone: This may stem from a read error, because a much larger clone lies one nucleotide away. CDR3 loop: CASSLGDRTSGSPSYNEQFF. CDR3 DNA: TGTGCCAGCAGCTTAGGAGATAGGACTAGCGGGAGTCCCTCCTACAATGAGCAGTTCTTC. The chain couples TRBV11-3 to TRBJ2-1; 13 positions agree with TRBD2. In germline, CDR1 is SGHNT, CDR2 YENEEA. The CDR3 has 20 amino acids. The V and J ends lost 1 base and 0 bases, in that order; junction bases with no gene match: 9.

The sample holds many counts of this clone. The chain couples TRBV7-9 to TRBJ1-1; possible D gene TRBD1, 6 bases. The CDR3 is made up of 13 amino acids. Trimming stripped 4 bases from V and 9 bases from J, with 15 bases between. The germline V gene has CDR1 SEHNR and CDR2 FQNEAQ (reference sequence). The CDR3 loop reads CASSSTDSLKAFF. The CDR3 nucleotides are TGTGCCAGCAGCTCCACGGACAGTCTAAAAGCTTTCTTT.

This clone has at least ten counts. The chain links TRBV5-1 to TRBJ1-4; D is unresolved. This CDR3 region has 14 residues. Trimming left V 2 bases short and J 8 bases short, with 13 bases between. Germline values: CDR1 SGHRS, CDR2 YFSETQ. Here the CDR3 DNA reads TGCGCCAGCAGCTTAAGTGGACCGGGGGAAAAACTGTTTTTT. This encodes CASSLSGPGEKLFF.

This clone was found many times. The chain carries TRBV9 and TRBJ2-3; 11 nucleotides agree with TRBD2. CDR1 and CDR2 (germline): SGDLS, YYNGEE. Trimming removed 2 bases from V and 6 bases from J; junction bases left unmatched: 5. The CDR3 consists of 15 residues. The CDR3 DNA is TGTGCCAGCAGCGTTAGCGGGAGGGCCGGGGATACGCAGTATTTT. As protein: CASSVSGRAGDTQYF.

The sample holds many counts of this clone. CDR3 coding DNA: TGTGCCAGCAGCCTAGCAGCGGACAGGGCCCACTCTGGGGCCAACGTCCTGACTTTC. Translated: CASSLAADRAHSGANVLTF. The rearrangement joins TRBV4-2 to TRBJ2-6, with 8 bases that match TRBD1. The germline CDR1 and CDR2 sequences are LGHNA and YNFKEQ. The ends lost 4 bases at V and 0 bases at J; junction bases unmatched: 11. The CDR3 loop spans 19 amino acids.

This clone was found many times. The rearrangement uses TRBV6-1 and TRBJ2-7, with 7 nucleotides matching TRBD1. CDR1 is MNHNS and CDR2 is SASEGT in the germline V gene. The length of the CDR3 is 13 residues. With V trimmed by 6 bases and J by 7 bases, 9 bases remained unmatched. The CDR3 sequence: CASSRDSYAEQYF. The CDR3 nucleotides read TGTGCCAGCAGCCGGGACAGCTACGCGGAGCAGTACTTC.

At least ten counts were recorded for this clone. The chain recombines TRBV10-3 with TRBJ2-1; no firm D call. The CDR3 length is 11 residues. Trimming cost V 3 bases and J 7 bases, with 4 bases left between them. Germline CDR1 is ENHRY and CDR2 is SYGVKD. The CDR3 protein is CAISDGNEQFF. The CDR3 DNA reads as TGTGCCATCAGTGACGGGAATGAGCAGTTCTTC.